Shown below are 24 T cell receptor beta chains from a single sample sequenced in a study of shared clonotypes between healthy human individuals. Data came from immunoSEQ multiplex PCR; TCRdb stores just in-frame clones and leaves some out. The sample shows 850,000 to 1,200,000 clones, approximately 76% of them seen only once. The specimen was memory CD4+ T cells sorted from blood. The subset denotes: CD45RA-negative fraction. The receptors were gathered from a man younger than 30 in good health.

The chain links TRBV18 to TRBJ2-3, with 11 bases aligning to TRBD2. Per the germline V gene, CDR1 is KGHSH and CDR2 is LQKENI. The V gene end was trimmed by 3 bases and the J gene end by 0 bases; junction bases not matched to a gene: 11. This CDR3 has 19 amino acids. CDR3 sequence reads: CASSPRLAGGPSSTDTQYF. Written as DNA, the CDR3 is TGTGCCAGCTCACCGAGGCTAGCGGGAGGCCCGTCTAGCACAGATACGCAGTATTTT.

V gene TRBV4-1 combines with J gene TRBJ2-1; D ambiguous. The CDR3 has 15 amino acids. V gave up 4 bases and J gave up 8 bases, with 18 bases separating them. Germline V CDR1 and CDR2: MGHRA, YSYEKL. The CDR3 DNA reads as TGCGCCAGCAGCCGCGTAGTTGCGGTGGTCCATGAGCAGTTCTTC. It yields the protein CASSRVVAVVHEQFF.

The V and J genes are TRBV7-3 and TRBJ1-1; D is undetermined. The CDR3 loop spans 13 amino acids. V lost 5 bases and J lost 4, with 11 bases in between. Germline CDR1 and CDR2: SGHTA and FQGTGA. The CDR3 loop is CASSAEQFTEAFF. For the CDR3, the DNA is TGTGCCAGCAGCGCCGAACAGTTCACTGAAGCTTTCTTT.

This sequence joins TRBV6-1 and TRBJ2-1; 15 positions match TRBD2. Losses at the gene ends were 6 bases for V and 8 bases for J; bases not matched to a gene: 5. Germline V CDR1 and CDR2: MNHNS, SASEGT. This CDR3 comprises 15 residues. CDR3 protein: CASRRTSGGAHEQFF. CDR3 bases: TGTGCCAGCAGGCGGACTAGCGGGGGGGCGCATGAGCAGTTCTTC.

As concerns this clone: A much larger clone lies one base from this, so it may be a read error. The V call is TRBV7-9, the J call TRBJ2-1; 11 bases match TRBD2. Germline CDR1 reads SEHNR; CDR2 reads FQNEAQ (reference sequence). The CDR3 contains 14 residues. The V and J ends lost 5 bases and 5 bases, in that order; junction bases with no gene match: 2. The CDR3 DNA reads as TGTGCCAGCAGCCGACTAGCGGGGAACAATGAGCAGTTCTTC. Translated, it gives CASSRLAGNNEQFF.

V usage is TRBV11-2 and J usage is TRBJ2-3, with D unclear. V was clipped by 1 base and J by 2 bases, with 7 bases between them. Germline-derived CDR1 and CDR2 are SGHAT and FQNNGV. This CDR3 has 14 residues. The CDR3 region is CASSLGTHTDTQYF. CDR3 DNA sequence: TGTGCCAGCAGCTTAGGGACCCACACAGATACGCAGTATTTT.

The rearrangement uses TRBV19 and TRBJ2-1, with 11 bases that match TRBD2. CDR3 length equals 15 residues. The trim removed 3 bases at V and 9 bases at J, leaving 7 bases unmatched. Germline V gene sequence: CDR1 LNHDA, CDR2 SQIVND (reference sequence). The CDR3, as DNA: TGTGCCAGTAGTATTATTAGCGGGGGGGCTGGTGAGCAGTTCTTC. Its protein is CASSIISGGAGEQFF.

This clone was counted once. J is TRBJ1-6 and V is TRBV2; 8 nucleotides align to TRBD1. Germline assignment: CDR1 SNHLY and CDR2 FYNNEI. CDR3 length equals 14 residues. V shed 5 bases, J shed 9 bases, and the junction held 6 bases outside the gene matches. Here the CDR3 reads CASSPGTGVSPLHF. The CDR3 DNA follows: TGTGCCAGCAGTCCCGGGACAGGAGTTTCACCCCTCCACTTT.

The chain combines TRBV27 with TRBJ2-3; D is undetermined. V dropped 5 bases and J dropped 0 bases, with 9 bases sitting between them. Germline V CDR1 and CDR2: MNHEY, SMNVEV (reference sequence). The CDR3 spans 14 residues. CDR3 in amino acids: CASSPYYSTDTQYF. The CDR3 nucleotides read TGTGCCAGCAGTCCCTATTACAGCACAGATACGCAGTATTTT.

There are a few counts of this clone. This chain connects TRBV7-9 to TRBJ2-3; perhaps TRBD1 as D (5 bases). This CDR3 is 14 amino acids long. The V end was cut by 5 bases, the J end by 3 bases, with 12 bases between. Germline V gene data show CDR1 as SEHNR and CDR2 as FQNEAQ (reference sequence). The CDR3 is CASSKISGTDTQYF. CDR3 coding DNA: TGTGCCAGCAGCAAAATTTCAGGGACAGATACGCAGTATTTT.

J is TRBJ2-1 and V is TRBV7-2; 11 bases map to TRBD2. V was clipped by 3 bases and J by 14 bases; unmatched bases: 6. The CDR3 spans 13 residues. CDR1 SGHTA and CDR2 FQGNSA come from the germline V gene. CDR3 bases: TGTGCCAGCAGCTTGGTACTAGCGGGAGAGGAGTTCTTC. Its translation: CASSLVLAGEEFF.

As regards this clone: Other nucleotide sequences in the sample specify the same CDR3. The CDR3 loop reads CASSVWGSGANVLTF. In nucleotides, the CDR3 is TGTGCCAGCAGCGTTTGGGGCTCTGGGGCCAACGTCCTGACTTTC. This chain uses TRBV9 with TRBJ2-6; D ambiguous. The germline CDR1 and CDR2 sequences are SGDLS and YYNGEE. This CDR3 is 15 amino acids long. V dropped 2 bases and J dropped 0 bases, with 6 bases sitting between them.

This chain joins TRBV6-6 and TRBJ1-5; D might be TRBD1 (5 bases). CDR1 and CDR2 from the germline V gene are MNHNY and SVGAGI (reference sequence). The CDR3 contains 14 residues. Trimming pared 2 bases from V and 6 bases from J, leaving 11 bases between. The DNA of the CDR3 is TGTGCCAGCAGTTACGGGGGGAAACCTCAGCCCCAGCATTTT. Translated: CASSYGGKPQPQHF.

This chain uses TRBV5-1 with TRBJ1-2; 7 nucleotides match TRBD1. The CDR3 sequence is 15 residues long. The germline V gene has CDR1 SGHRS and CDR2 YFSETQ. Trimming at V came to 4 bases and at J to 4 bases, leaving 10 bases not matched to a gene. CDR3 DNA sequence: TGCGCCAGCAGCCCGTCGACAGGGATGGGCTATGGCTACACCTTC. Amino acid sequence: CASSPSTGMGYGYTF.

The chain carries TRBV18 and TRBJ2-5; D is undetermined. V was clipped by 2 bases and J by 2 bases, with 9 bases between them. The germline CDR1 and CDR2 sequences are KGHSH and LQKENI. This CDR3 contains 14 residues. The CDR3 bases are TGTGCCAGCTCACCAGCGGCAAATCAAGAGACCCAGTACTTC. Its translation is CASSPAANQETQYF.

Details on this clone: Possible read error: a much larger clone is one base away. This chain connects TRBV6-6 to TRBJ2-7; unclear D gene. CDR3 length equals 13 residues. The V end lost 1 base, the J end lost 0 bases, and 4 bases lay between the germline ends. From germline, CDR1 is MNHNY and CDR2 SVGAGI (reference sequence). CDR3 coding DNA: TGTGCCAGCAGTTACTGGAGCTCCTACGAGCAGTACTTC. Its translation: CASSYWSSYEQYF.

This chain links TRBV7-9 with TRBJ2-7; 9 bases are a match to TRBD1. Losses at the gene ends were 5 bases for V and 5 bases for J; bases not matched to a gene: 7. The CDR3 consists of 14 residues. Germline loops: CDR1 SEHNR, CDR2 FQNEAQ (reference sequence). CDR3 protein: CASSPTGGVDEQYF. CDR3 nucleotides: TGTGCCAGCAGCCCTACAGGGGGCGTCGACGAGCAGTACTTC.

This chain uses TRBV18 with TRBJ1-5, with D uncertain. Deletions cut 3 bases from V and 3 bases from J, with 12 bases between. In germline, CDR1 is KGHSH, CDR2 LQKENI. The CDR3 extends over 15 amino acids. In DNA form, the CDR3 reads TGTGCCAGCTCACCGTCTGCTGGGAACAATCAGCCCCAGCATTTT. Its protein product is CASSPSAGNNQPQHF.

The rearrangement uses TRBV5-4 and TRBJ2-5; a weak D match, TRBD2 (7 bases). This CDR3 comprises 15 residues. Germline lookup yields CDR1 SGHNT and CDR2 YYREEE (reference sequence). The V end was cut by 0 bases, the J end by 2 bases, with 11 bases between. CDR3 sequence reads: CASSLVGGRQETQYF. In nucleotides, the CDR3 is TGTGCCAGCAGCTTGGTGGGGGGGCGGCAAGAGACCCAGTACTTC.

The rearrangement links TRBV6-1 to TRBJ2-2; D is undetermined. The CDR3 is 14 residues long. V lost 7 bases to trimming and J lost 0 bases, with 9 bases between them. The germline V gene encodes CDR1 MNHNS and CDR2 SASEGT. This chain's CDR3 is CASMANANTGELFF. Here the CDR3 DNA reads TGTGCCAGCATGGCCAATGCGAACACCGGGGAGCTGTTTTTT.

This sequence joins TRBV11-2 and TRBJ2-1; TRBD2 agrees at 7 bases. Germline lookup yields CDR1 SGHAT and CDR2 FQNNGV. The J segment lost 4 bases and the V segment lost 4 bases, leaving 7 bases of the junction unmatched. The CDR3 is made up of 15 amino acids. CDR3 sequence reads: CASSSGLVSYNEQFF. The CDR3 coding sequence is TGTGCCAGCAGCTCAGGACTAGTCTCTTACAATGAGCAGTTCTTC.

The V and J genes are TRBV14 and TRBJ2-1; 13 bases map to TRBD2. Germline trimming cut 3 bases from V and 7 bases from J; bases unmatched to any gene: 6. The germline V gene encodes CDR1 SGHDN and CDR2 FVKESK. This CDR3 comprises 16 residues. CDR3 bases: TGTGCCAGCAGCCAGATGACTAGCGGGAGGAGGAATGAGCAGTTCTTC. It translates to CASSQMTSGRRNEQFF.

J is TRBJ1-2 and V is TRBV25-1; 8 bases align to TRBD1. V shed 1 base, J shed 2 bases, and the junction held 3 bases outside the gene matches. CDR1 MGHDK and CDR2 SYGVNS come from the germline V gene. The CDR3 contains 15 residues. CDR3 protein: CASSESGQGNYGYTF. As DNA, the CDR3 is TGTGCCAGCAGTGAATCTGGACAGGGCAACTATGGCTACACCTTC.

This clone turned up a few times. J is TRBJ1-2 and V is TRBV27; tentative D call: TRBD1 (5 bases). Per germline, CDR1 MNHEY and CDR2 SMNVEV (reference sequence). CDR3 length: 13 amino acids. Between the trimmed V and J ends, which lost 3 bases and 7 bases, there was a span of 12 bases. The CDR3 here is CASSLRGFSGYTF. As DNA, the CDR3 is TGTGCCAGCAGTTTGAGGGGCTTCTCTGGCTACACCTTC.